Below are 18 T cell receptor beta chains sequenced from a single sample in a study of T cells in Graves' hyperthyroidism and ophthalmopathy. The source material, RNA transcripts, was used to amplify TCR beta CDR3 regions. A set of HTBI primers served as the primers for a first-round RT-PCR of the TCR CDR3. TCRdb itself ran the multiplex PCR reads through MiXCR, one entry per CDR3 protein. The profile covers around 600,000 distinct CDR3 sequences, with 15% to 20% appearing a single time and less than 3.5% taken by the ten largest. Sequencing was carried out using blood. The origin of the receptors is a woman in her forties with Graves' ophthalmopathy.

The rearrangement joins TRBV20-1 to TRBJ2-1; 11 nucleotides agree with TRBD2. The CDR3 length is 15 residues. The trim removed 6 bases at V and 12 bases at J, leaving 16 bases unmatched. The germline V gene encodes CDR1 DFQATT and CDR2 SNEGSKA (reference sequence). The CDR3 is CSAPAGLAGQGGQFF. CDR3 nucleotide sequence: TGCAGTGCCCCCGCCGGACTAGCGGGCCAAGGAGGGCAGTTCTTC.

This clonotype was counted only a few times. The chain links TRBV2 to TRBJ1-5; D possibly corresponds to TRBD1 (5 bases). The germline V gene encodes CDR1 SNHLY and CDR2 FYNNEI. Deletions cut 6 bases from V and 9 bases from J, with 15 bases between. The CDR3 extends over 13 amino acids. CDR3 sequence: CASSRDHIRPQHF. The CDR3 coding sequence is TGTGCCAGCAGCCGGGACCACATACGGCCCCAGCATTTT.

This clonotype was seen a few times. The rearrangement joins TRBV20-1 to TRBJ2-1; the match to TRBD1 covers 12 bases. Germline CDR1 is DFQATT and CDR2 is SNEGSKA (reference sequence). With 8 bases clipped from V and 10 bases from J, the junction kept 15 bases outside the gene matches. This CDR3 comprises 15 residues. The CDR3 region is CSSLHRDRGLGEQFF. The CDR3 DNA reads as TGCAGTAGTCTCCACCGGGACAGGGGGCTTGGGGAGCAGTTCTTC.

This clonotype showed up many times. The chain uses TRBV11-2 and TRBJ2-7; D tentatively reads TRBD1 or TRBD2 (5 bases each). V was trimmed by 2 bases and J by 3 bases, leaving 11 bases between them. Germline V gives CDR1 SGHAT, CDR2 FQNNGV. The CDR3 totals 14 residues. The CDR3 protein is CASSLPGTGYEQYF. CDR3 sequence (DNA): TGTGCCAGCAGCTTACCAGGGACGGGCTACGAGCAGTACTTC.

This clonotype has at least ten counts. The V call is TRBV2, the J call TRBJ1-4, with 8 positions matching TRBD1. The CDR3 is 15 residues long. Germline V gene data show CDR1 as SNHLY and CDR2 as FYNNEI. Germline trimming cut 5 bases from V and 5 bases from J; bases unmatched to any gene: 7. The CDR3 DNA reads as TGTGCCAGCAGTCGACAGGGGTCTCGGAATGAAAAACTGTTTTTT. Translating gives CASSRQGSRNEKLFF. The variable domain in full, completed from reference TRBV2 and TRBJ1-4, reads EPEVTQTPSHQVTQMGQEVILRCVPISNHLYFYWYRQILGQKVEFLVSFYNNEISEKSEIFDDQFSVERPDGSNFTLKIRSTKLEDSAMYFCASSRQGSRNEKLFFGSGTQLSVL.

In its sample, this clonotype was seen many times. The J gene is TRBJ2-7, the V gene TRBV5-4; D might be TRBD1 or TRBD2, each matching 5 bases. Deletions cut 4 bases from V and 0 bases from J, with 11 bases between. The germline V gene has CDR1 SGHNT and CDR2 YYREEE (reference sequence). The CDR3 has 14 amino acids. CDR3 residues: CASSRDASSYEQYF. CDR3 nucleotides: TGTGCCAGCAGCAGGGACGCGAGCTCCTACGAGCAGTACTTC. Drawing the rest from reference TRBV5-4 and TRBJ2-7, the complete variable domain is ETGVTQSPTHLIKTRGQQVTLRCSSQSGHNTVSWYQQALGQGPQFIFQYYREEENGRGNFPPRFSGLQFPNYSSELNVNALELDDSALYLCASSRDASSYEQYFGPGTRLTVT.

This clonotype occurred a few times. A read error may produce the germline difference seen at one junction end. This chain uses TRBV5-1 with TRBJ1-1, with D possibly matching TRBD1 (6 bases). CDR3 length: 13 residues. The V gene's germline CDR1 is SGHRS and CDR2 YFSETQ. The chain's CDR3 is CASSYGQNTGAFF. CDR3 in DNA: TGCGCCAGCAGCTACGGACAGAACACTGGAGCTTTCTTT. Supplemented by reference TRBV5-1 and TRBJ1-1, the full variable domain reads KAGVTQTPRYLIKTRGQQVTLSCSPISGHRSVSWYQQTPGQGLQFLFEYFSETQRNKGNFPGRFSGRQFSNSRSEMNVSTLELGDSALYLCASSYGQNTGAFFGQGTRLTVV.

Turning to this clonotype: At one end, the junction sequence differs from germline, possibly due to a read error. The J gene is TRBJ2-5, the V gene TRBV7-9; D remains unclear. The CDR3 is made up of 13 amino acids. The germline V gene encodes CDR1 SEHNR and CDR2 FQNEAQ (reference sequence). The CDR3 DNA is TGTGCCGGCAGCTTGCCAGGCGGAGAGACCCAGTACTTC. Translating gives CAGSLPGGETQYF.

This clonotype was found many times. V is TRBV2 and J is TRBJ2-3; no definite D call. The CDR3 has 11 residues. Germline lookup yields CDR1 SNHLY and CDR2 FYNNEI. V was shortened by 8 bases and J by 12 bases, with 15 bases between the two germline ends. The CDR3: CASRRAAGQYF. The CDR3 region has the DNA TGTGCCAGCCGTCGGGCAGCCGGCCAGTATTTT.

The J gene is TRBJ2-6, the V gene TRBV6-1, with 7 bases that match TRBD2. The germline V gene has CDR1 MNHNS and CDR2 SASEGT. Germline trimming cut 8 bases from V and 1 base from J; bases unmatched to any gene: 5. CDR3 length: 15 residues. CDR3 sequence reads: CASRHGGSGANVLTF. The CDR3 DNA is TGTGCCAGCCGCCACGGGGGGTCTGGGGCCAACGTCCTGACTTTC.

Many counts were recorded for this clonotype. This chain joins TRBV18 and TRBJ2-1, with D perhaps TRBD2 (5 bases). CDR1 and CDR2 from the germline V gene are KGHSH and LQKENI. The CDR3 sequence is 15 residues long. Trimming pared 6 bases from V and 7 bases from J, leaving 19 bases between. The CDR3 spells CASSHRGQDRNEQFF. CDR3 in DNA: TGTGCCAGCTCCCACAGAGGGCAGGATAGAAATGAGCAGTTCTTC.

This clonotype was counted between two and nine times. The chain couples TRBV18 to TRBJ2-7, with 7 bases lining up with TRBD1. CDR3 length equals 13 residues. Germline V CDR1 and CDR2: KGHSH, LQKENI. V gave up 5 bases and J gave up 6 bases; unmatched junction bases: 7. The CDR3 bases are TGTGCCAGCTCAACATACAGGGGTTCCGAGCAGTACTTC. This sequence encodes CASSTYRGSEQYF.

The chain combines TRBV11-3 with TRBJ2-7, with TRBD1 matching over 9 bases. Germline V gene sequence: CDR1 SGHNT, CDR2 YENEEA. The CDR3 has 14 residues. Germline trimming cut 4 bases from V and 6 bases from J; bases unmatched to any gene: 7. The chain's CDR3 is CASSSPGQGAEQYF. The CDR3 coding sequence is TGTGCCAGCAGCTCCCCGGGACAGGGCGCCGAGCAGTACTTC.

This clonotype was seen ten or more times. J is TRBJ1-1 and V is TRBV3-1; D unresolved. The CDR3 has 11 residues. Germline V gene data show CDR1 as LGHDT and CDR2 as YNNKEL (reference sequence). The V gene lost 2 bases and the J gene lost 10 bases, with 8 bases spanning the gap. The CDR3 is CASSQHRGAFF. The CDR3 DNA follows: TGTGCCAGCAGCCAACATCGTGGAGCTTTCTTT.

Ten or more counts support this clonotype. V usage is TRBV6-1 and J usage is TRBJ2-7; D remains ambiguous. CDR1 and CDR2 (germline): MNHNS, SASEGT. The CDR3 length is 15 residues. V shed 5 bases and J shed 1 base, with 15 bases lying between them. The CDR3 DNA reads TGTGCCAGCAGTCCCGCAGGAACGGCTTCCTACGAGCAGTACTTC. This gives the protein CASSPAGTASYEQYF.

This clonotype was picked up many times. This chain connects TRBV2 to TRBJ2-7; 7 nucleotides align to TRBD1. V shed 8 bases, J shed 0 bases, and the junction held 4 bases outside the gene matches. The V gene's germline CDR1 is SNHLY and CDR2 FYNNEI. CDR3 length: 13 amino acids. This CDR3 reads CASGTVSSYEQYF. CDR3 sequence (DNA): TGTGCCAGCGGGACAGTTAGCTCCTACGAGCAGTACTTC.

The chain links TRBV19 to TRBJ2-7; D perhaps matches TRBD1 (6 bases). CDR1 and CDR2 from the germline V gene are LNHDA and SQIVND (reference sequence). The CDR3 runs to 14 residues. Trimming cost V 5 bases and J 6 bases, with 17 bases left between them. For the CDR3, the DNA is TGTGCCAGTAGTCCCTCCGACAGGCCGACCGAGCAGTACTTC. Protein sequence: CASSPSDRPTEQYF.

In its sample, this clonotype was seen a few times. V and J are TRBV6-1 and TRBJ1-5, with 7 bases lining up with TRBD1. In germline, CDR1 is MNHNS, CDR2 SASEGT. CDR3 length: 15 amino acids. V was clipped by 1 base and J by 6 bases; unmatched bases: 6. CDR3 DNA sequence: TGTGCCAGCAGTGAAGAACAGGGGCCTTTTCAGCCCCAGCATTTT. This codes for CASSEEQGPFQPQHF.